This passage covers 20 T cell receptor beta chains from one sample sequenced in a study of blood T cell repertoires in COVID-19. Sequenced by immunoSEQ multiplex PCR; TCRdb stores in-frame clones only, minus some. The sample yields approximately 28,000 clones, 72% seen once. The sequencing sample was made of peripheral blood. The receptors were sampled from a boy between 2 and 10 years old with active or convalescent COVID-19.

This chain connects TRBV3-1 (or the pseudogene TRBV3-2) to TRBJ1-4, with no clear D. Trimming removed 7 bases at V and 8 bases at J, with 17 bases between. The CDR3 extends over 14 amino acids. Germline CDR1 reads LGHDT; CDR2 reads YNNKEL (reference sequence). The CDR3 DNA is TGTGCCAGCAAACGGGGAGGGAATGACGAAAAACTGTTTTTT. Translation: CASKRGGNDEKLFF.

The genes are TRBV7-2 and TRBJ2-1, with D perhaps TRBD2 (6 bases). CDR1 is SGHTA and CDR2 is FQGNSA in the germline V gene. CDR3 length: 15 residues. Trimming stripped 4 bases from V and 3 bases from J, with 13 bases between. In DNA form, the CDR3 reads TGTGCCAGCAGCTACGGGACTGCTTTCTACAATGAGCAGTTCTTC. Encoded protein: CASSYGTAFYNEQFF. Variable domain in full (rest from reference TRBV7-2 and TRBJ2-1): GAGVSQSPSNKVTEKGKDVELRCDPISGHTALYWYRQSLGQGLEFLIYFQGNSAPDKSGLPSDRFSAERTGGSVSTLTIQRTQQEDSAVYLCASSYGTAFYNEQFFGPGTRLTVL.

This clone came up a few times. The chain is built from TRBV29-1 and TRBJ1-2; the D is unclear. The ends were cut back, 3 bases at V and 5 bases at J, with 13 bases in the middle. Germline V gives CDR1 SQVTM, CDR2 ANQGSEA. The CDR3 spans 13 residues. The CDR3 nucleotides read TGCAGCGTTGACCCCTCGAGACTTTATGGCTACACCTTC. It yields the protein CSVDPSRLYGYTF.

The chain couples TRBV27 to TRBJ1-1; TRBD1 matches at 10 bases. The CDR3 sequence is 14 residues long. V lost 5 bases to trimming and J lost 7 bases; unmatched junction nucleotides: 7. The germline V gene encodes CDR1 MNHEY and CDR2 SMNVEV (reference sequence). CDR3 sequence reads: CASSGWDRGGEAFF. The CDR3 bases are TGTGCCAGCAGTGGCTGGGACAGGGGAGGTGAAGCTTTCTTT.

The CDR3 spells CASSRTSGSDNEQFF. The DNA of the CDR3 is TGTGCCAGCAGCCGGACTAGCGGGTCTGACAATGAGCAGTTCTTC. The rearrangement links TRBV7-2 to TRBJ2-1; 11 bases map to TRBD2. Unmatched junction bases numbered 5, after V lost 5 bases and J lost 5 bases. Germline CDR1 reads SGHTA; CDR2 reads FQGNSA. The CDR3 totals 15 residues.

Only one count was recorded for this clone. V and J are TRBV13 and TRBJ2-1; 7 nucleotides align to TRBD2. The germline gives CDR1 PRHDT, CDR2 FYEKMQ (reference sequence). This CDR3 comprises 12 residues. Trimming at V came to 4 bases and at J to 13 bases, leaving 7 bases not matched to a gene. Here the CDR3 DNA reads TGTGCCAGCAGCTCCTCGAGACTAGCCCAGTTCTTC. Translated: CASSSSRLAQFF.

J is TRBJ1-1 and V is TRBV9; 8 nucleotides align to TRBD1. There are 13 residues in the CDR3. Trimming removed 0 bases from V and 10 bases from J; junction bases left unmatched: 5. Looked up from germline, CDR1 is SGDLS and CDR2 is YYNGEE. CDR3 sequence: CASSVGQGLGAFF. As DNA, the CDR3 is TGTGCCAGCAGCGTAGGACAGGGGCTGGGAGCTTTCTTT.

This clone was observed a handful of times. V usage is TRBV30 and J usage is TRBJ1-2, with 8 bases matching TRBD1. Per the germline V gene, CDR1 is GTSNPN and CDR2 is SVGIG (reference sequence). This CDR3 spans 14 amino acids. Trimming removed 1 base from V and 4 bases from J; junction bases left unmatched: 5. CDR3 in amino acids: CAWSGTGNGYGYTF. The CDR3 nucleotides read TGTGCCTGGAGTGGGACAGGGAATGGCTATGGCTACACCTTC.

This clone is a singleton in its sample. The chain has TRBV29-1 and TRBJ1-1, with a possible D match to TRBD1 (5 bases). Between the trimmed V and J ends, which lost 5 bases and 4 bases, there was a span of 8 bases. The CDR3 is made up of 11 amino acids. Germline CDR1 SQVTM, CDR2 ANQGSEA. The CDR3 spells CSVPTVTEAFF. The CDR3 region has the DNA TGCAGCGTTCCGACAGTCACTGAAGCTTTCTTT.

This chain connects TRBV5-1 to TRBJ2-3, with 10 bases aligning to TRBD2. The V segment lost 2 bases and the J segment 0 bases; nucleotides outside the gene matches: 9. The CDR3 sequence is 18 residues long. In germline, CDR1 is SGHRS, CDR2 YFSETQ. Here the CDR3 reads CASSFKLAGSTSTDTQYF. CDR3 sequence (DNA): TGCGCCAGCAGCTTCAAACTAGCGGGGTCTACTAGCACAGATACGCAGTATTTT.

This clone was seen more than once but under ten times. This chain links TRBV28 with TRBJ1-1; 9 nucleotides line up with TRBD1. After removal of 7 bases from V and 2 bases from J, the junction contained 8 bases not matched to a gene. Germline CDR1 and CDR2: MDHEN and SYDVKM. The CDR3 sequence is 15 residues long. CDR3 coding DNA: TGTGCCAGCAATAAACAGGGGGCGAGAAACACTGAAGCTTTCTTT. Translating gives CASNKQGARNTEAFF.

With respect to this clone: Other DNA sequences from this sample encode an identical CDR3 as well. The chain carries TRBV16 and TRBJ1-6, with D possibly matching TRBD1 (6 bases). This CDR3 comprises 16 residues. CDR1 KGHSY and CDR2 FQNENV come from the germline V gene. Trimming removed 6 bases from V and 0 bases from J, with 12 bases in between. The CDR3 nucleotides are TGTGCCAGCAGGAAGATGGACAGCTCCTATAATTCACCCCTCCACTTT. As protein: CASRKMDSSYNSPLHF.

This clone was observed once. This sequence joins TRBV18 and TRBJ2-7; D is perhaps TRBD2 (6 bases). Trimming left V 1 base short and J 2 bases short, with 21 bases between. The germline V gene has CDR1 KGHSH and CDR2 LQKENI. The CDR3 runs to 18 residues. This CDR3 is CASSPLKPGLGGAYEQYF. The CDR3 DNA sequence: TGTGCCAGCTCACCACTTAAACCCGGTTTGGGGGGAGCCTACGAGCAGTACTTC.

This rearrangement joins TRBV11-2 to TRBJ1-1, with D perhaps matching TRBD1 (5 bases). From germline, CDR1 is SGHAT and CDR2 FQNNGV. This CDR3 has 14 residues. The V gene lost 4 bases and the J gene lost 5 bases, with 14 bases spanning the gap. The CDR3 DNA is TGTGCCAGCAGCTCGACAGCCGGGGGGACTGAAGCTTTCTTT. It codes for CASSSTAGGTEAFF.

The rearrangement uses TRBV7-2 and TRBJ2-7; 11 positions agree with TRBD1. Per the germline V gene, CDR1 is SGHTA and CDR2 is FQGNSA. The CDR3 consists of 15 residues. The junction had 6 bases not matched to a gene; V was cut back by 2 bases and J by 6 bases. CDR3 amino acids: CASSLRQGQGGEQYF. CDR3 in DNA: TGTGCCAGCAGCTTACGGCAGGGACAGGGGGGCGAGCAGTACTTC. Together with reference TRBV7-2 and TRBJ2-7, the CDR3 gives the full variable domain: GAGVSQSPSNKVTEKGKDVELRCDPISGHTALYWYRQSLGQGLEFLIYFQGNSAPDKSGLPSDRFSAERTGGSVSTLTIQRTQQEDSAVYLCASSLRQGQGGEQYFGPGTRLTVT.

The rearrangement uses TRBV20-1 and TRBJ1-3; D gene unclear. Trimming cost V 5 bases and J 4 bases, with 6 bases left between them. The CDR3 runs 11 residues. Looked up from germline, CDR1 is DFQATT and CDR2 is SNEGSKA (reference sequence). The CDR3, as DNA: TGCAGTGCTCCCAGAGGAAACACCATATATTTT. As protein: CSAPRGNTIYF.

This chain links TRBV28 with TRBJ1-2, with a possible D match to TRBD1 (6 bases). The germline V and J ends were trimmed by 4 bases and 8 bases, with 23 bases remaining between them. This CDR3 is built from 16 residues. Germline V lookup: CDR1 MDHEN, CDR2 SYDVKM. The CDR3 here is CASSSGSRGIERGYTF. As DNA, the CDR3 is TGTGCCAGCAGTTCGGGCTCGAGGGGGATTGAACGAGGCTACACCTTC.

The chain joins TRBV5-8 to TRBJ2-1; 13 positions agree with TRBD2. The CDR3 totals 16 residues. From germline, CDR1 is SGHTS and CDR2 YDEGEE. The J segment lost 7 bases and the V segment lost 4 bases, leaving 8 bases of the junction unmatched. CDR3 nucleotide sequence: TGTGCCAGCAGCCCGAGACTAGCGGGAGGAAGGAATGAGCAGTTCTTC. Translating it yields CASSPRLAGGRNEQFF.

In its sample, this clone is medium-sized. CDR3 DNA: TGTGCCAGCAGCATATCACTAGCGGGGAACGAGCAGTACGTC. It translates to CASSISLAGNEQYV. J is TRBJ2-7 and V is TRBV7-9, with TRBD2 identical over 10 bases. This CDR3 is built from 14 residues. V lost 5 bases, J lost 5 bases, and 6 bases stayed unmatched. The V gene's germline CDR1 is SEHNR and CDR2 FQNEAQ (reference sequence).

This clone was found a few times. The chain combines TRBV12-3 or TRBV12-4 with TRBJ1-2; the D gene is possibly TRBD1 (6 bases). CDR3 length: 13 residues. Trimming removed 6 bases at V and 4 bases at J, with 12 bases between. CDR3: CASRYTGSYGYTF. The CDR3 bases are TGTGCCAGCAGATATACAGGGTCCTATGGCTACACCTTC.